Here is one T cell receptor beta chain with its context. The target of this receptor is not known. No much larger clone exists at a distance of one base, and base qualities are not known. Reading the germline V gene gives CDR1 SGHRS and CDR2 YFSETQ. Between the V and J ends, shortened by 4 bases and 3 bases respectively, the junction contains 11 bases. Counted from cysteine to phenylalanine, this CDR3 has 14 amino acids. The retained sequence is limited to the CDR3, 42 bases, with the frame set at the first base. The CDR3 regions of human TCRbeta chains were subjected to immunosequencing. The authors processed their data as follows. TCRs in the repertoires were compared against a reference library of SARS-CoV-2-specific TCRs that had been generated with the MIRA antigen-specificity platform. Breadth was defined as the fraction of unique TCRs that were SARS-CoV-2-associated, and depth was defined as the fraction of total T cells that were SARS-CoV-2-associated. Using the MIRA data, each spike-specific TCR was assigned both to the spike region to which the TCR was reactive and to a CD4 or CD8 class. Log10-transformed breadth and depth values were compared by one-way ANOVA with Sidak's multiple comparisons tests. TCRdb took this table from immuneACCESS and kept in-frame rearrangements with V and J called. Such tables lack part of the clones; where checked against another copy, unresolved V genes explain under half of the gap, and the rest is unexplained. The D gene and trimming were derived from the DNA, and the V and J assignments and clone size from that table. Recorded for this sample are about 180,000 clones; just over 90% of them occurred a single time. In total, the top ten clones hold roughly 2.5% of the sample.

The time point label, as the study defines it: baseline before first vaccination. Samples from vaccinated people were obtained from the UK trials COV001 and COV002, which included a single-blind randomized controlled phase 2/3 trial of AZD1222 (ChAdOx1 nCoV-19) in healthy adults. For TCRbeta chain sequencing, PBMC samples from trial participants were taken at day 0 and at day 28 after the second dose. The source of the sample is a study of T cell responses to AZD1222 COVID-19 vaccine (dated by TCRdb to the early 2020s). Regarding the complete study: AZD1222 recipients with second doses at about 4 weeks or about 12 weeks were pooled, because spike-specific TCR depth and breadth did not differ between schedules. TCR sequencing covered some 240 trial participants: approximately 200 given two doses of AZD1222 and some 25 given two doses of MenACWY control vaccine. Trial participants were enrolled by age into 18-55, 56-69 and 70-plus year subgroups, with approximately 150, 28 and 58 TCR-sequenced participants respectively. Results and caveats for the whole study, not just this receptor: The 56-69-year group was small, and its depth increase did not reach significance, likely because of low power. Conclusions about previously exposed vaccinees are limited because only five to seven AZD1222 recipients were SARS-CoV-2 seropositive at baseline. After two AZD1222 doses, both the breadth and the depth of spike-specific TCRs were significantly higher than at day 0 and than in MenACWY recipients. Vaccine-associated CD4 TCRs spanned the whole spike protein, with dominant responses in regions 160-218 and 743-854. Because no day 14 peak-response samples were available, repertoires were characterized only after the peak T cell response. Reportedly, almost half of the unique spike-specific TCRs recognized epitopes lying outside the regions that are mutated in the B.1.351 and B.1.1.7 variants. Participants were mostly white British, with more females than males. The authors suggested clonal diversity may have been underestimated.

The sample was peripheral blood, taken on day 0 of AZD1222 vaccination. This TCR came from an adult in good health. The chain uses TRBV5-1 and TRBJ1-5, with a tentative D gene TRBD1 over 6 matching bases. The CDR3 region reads CASSPGVVNQPQHF. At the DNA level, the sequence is TGCGCCAGCAGCCCAGGGGTTGTCAATCAGCCCCAGCATTTT.